This passage covers 25 T cell receptor beta chains from one sample sequenced in a study of cytomegalovirus exposure and HLA in healthy donors. Both 60 Vbeta primers and 13 Jbeta primers went into the PCR. TCRdb keeps only in-frame clones here, not all; method: immunoSEQ multiplex PCR. The sample includes 120,000 or so clones, approximately 81% of them seen just once. What was sequenced was PBMCs. Receptor source: a young man in good health and CMV-seropositive.

The V and J genes are TRBV4-3 and TRBJ2-7, with a tentative D call TRBD1 (5 bases). Trimming took 1 base from V and 3 from J, leaving 7 bases between them. The CDR3 consists of 13 residues. The V gene's germline CDR1 is LGHNA and CDR2 YSLEER. The DNA for the CDR3 is TGCGCCAGCAGCCAAGGGACACACTACGAGCAGTACTTC. The encoded protein is CASSQGTHYEQYF.

V gene TRBV18 combines with J gene TRBJ1-1; D gene uncertain. The CDR3 is 14 amino acids. CDR1 and CDR2 from the germline V gene are KGHSH and LQKENI. Trimming stripped 2 bases from V and 2 bases from J, with 9 bases between. CDR3 DNA: TGTGCCAGCTCACCAGATTGGCCAAACACTGAAGCTTTCTTT. Its protein is CASSPDWPNTEAFF.

This clone appeared a few times. This CDR3 is CASSIGQAYGELFF. The CDR3, as DNA: TGTGCCAGTAGTATTGGACAGGCTTACGGGGAGCTGTTTTTT. The gene calls are TRBV19 and TRBJ2-2; TRBD1 matches 7 bases. CDR1 and CDR2 (germline): LNHDA, SQIVND (reference sequence). V dropped 3 bases and J dropped 7; count of bases not matched to a gene: 5. The CDR3 runs 14 residues.

The rearrangement uses TRBV7-2 and TRBJ1-2; D call uncertain. This CDR3 region has 13 residues. V gave up 5 bases and J gave up 13 bases, with 20 bases separating them. Germline assignment: CDR1 SGHTA and CDR2 FQGNSA. The CDR3 DNA sequence: TGTGCCAGCAGCCCGAGGATCGGTTCGCCAATCACCTTC. It encodes CASSPRIGSPITF.

The genes are TRBV5-6 and TRBJ1-6, with 12 positions matching TRBD1. The CDR3 has 19 amino acids. Germline V lookup: CDR1 SGHDT, CDR2 YYEEEE. V gave up 5 bases and J gave up 10 bases; unmatched junction bases: 19. CDR3 bases: TGTGCCAGCAGTTCATTAGGGACAGGGGGCGCAAGGGTAGGCTCACCCCTCCACTTT. Amino acids: CASSSLGTGGARVGSPLHF.

The chain carries TRBV15 and TRBJ1-6; unclear D gene. V was cut by 0 bases and J by 7 bases, with 7 bases left in between. The length of the CDR3 is 14 residues. Germline CDR1 LNHNV, CDR2 YYDKDF (reference sequence). The CDR3 reads CATSRDSTNSPLHF. DNA of the CDR3: TGTGCCACCAGCAGAGATAGCACGAATTCACCCCTCCACTTT.

J is TRBJ1-3 and V is TRBV5-1, with 12 bases lining up with TRBD1. The length of the CDR3 is 18 residues. J gave up 3 bases and V 4 bases, and 11 bases lay outside the gene matches. Germline lookup yields CDR1 SGHRS and CDR2 YFSETQ. The CDR3 region has the DNA TGCGCCAGCAGCGTGGGACAGGGGGCAGTTACAGGTGGAAACACCATATATTTT. Amino acids: CASSVGQGAVTGGNTIYF.

The rearrangement links TRBV7-2 to TRBJ1-2; 7 bases align to TRBD1. The trim removed 3 bases at V and 7 bases at J, leaving 5 bases unmatched. This CDR3 has 13 residues. Germline V gene data show CDR1 as SGHTA and CDR2 as FQGNSA. The DNA for the CDR3 is TGTGCCAGCAGCTTCCGGGACAGAAGTGGCTACACCTTC. Amino acids: CASSFRDRSGYTF.

This clone was picked up a small number of times. The chain employs TRBV6-1 and TRBJ2-2; TRBD2 agrees at 7 bases. The V segment lost 4 bases and the J segment 6 bases; nucleotides outside the gene matches: 11. Germline CDR1 and CDR2: MNHNS and SASEGT. This CDR3 contains 16 residues. The CDR3 DNA reads TGTGCCAGCAGTGTATGGGCGGGAGAGTTCGCCGGGGAGCTGTTTTTT. Its translation: CASSVWAGEFAGELFF.

V is TRBV10-1 and J is TRBJ2-2; D is unresolved. V was shortened by 0 bases and J by 3 bases, with 5 bases between the two germline ends. Germline lookup yields CDR1 WNHNN and CDR2 SYGVQD (reference sequence). The CDR3 is 14 amino acids. As DNA, the CDR3 is TGCGCCAGCAGTGAGTCGTCGGACACCGGGGAGCTGTTTTTT. It specifies CASSESSDTGELFF.

The chain uses TRBV4-2 and TRBJ2-1, with TRBD2 matching over 14 bases. The CDR3 contains 22 residues. J gave up 3 bases and V 0 bases, and 16 bases lay outside the gene matches. The germline CDR1 and CDR2 sequences are LGHNA and YNFKEQ. DNA for the CDR3: TGTGCCAGCAGCCAAGATACACGGGGACTAGCGGGGGCCACGGGGATCTACAATGAGCAGTTCTTC. Residues: CASSQDTRGLAGATGIYNEQFF.

CDR3 coding DNA: TGCGCCAGCAGGCGAGAGGGATCAACTAATGAAAAACTGTTTTTT. Amino acids: CASRREGSTNEKLFF. The chain carries TRBV5-1 and TRBJ1-4; no clear D. V lost 5 bases to trimming and J lost 0 bases, with 11 bases between them. The CDR3 is made up of 15 amino acids. The germline V gene encodes CDR1 SGHRS and CDR2 YFSETQ.

This clone showed up just once. The chain employs TRBV4-2 and TRBJ2-5, with unresolved D. Between the trimmed V and J ends, which lost 6 bases and 3 bases, there was a span of 23 bases. The CDR3 has 17 amino acids. Germline assignment: CDR1 LGHNA and CDR2 YNFKEQ. The CDR3 DNA is TGTGCCAGCAGTCAATCAAAACGGGTGGCTTTCGAAGAGACCCAGTACTTC. Amino acids: CASSQSKRVAFEETQYF.

The rearrangement uses TRBV6-5 and TRBJ1-4; no reliable D call. Germline V lookup: CDR1 MNHEY, CDR2 SVGAGI. Trimming left V 5 bases short and J 6 bases short, with 13 bases between. This CDR3 comprises 14 residues. CDR3 bases: TGTGCCAGCAGTGAGGGTAATCTGTATGAAAAACTGTTTTTT. It codes for CASSEGNLYEKLFF.

V is TRBV19 and J is TRBJ1-1, with TRBD1 identical over 10 bases. Trimming removed 3 bases from V and 10 bases from J; junction bases left unmatched: 8. The V gene's germline CDR1 is LNHDA and CDR2 SQIVND (reference sequence). The CDR3 has 14 amino acids. CDR3 amino acids: CASSILDRGRSAFF. The DNA of the CDR3 is TGTGCCAGTAGTATCCTAGACAGGGGGCGGTCAGCTTTCTTT.

This rearrangement joins TRBV2 to TRBJ2-3; possible D gene TRBD1, 6 bases. This CDR3 has 16 residues. The V gene's germline CDR1 is SNHLY and CDR2 FYNNEI. Trimming stripped 8 bases from V and 4 bases from J, with 22 bases between. In nucleotides, the CDR3 is TGTGCCAGCCTCGGCCTCTACCTGGGGGCCCCAGATACGCAGTATTTT. Amino acid sequence: CASLGLYLGAPDTQYF.

This CDR3 reads CSVQGSTDTQYF. CDR3 DNA sequence: TGCAGCGTTCAGGGGAGCACAGATACGCAGTATTTT. The chain recombines TRBV29-1 with TRBJ2-3; maybe TRBD1 (6 bases). Deletions cut 5 bases from V and 0 bases from J, with 6 bases between. CDR1 and CDR2 (germline): SQVTM, ANQGSEA. The CDR3 loop spans 12 amino acids.

This clone has just one count. The rearrangement links TRBV9 to TRBJ1-6; no firm D call. V lost 3 bases and J lost 7, with 11 bases in between. This CDR3 region has 14 residues. CDR1 is SGDLS, CDR2 YYNGEE, per germline. Here the CDR3 DNA reads TGTGCCAGCAGCGGACTCAGAGAAAATTCACCCCTCCACTTT. It codes for CASSGLRENSPLHF.

V usage is TRBV2 and J usage is TRBJ1-1; D remains unclear. The CDR3 spans 13 residues. CDR1 is SNHLY and CDR2 is FYNNEI in the germline V gene. V lost 4 bases to trimming and J lost 4 bases, with 10 bases between them. The CDR3 loop reads CASSVLLSTEAFF. CDR3 bases: TGTGCCAGCAGTGTTTTGCTGAGCACTGAAGCTTTCTTT.

The V and J genes are TRBV18 and TRBJ2-3; 10 bases align to TRBD1. Germline CDR1 and CDR2: KGHSH and LQKENI. The CDR3 length is 15 residues. The J segment lost 7 bases and the V segment lost 6 bases, leaving 10 bases of the junction unmatched. This chain's CDR3 is CASSGPGQGSYTQYF. The DNA for the CDR3 is TGTGCCAGCTCTGGCCCGGGACAGGGGTCATATACGCAGTATTTT.

The chain carries TRBV6-6 and TRBJ1-1; D is ambiguous. Germline V gene lookup returns CDR1 MNHNY and CDR2 SVGAGI (reference sequence). The CDR3 totals 16 residues. Trimming removed 2 bases at V and 0 bases at J, with 13 bases between. CDR3: CASSYPAGRMNTEAFF. The CDR3 DNA follows: TGTGCCAGCAGTTACCCGGCAGGTCGGATGAACACTGAAGCTTTCTTT.

The chain combines TRBV10-3 with TRBJ2-7; unclear D gene. V was trimmed by 6 bases and J by 0 bases, leaving 15 bases between them. There are 15 residues in the CDR3. Germline values: CDR1 ENHRY, CDR2 SYGVKD. The CDR3 is CAISRSTRSSYEQYF. The CDR3 DNA follows: TGTGCCATCAGCCGATCGACACGTAGCTCCTACGAGCAGTACTTC.

The genes are TRBV19 and TRBJ1-3; TRBD1 matches at 7 bases. The J segment lost 3 bases and the V segment lost 7 bases, leaving 9 bases of the junction unmatched. The V gene's germline CDR1 is LNHDA and CDR2 SQIVND (reference sequence). The CDR3 extends over 15 amino acids. The CDR3 region is CASNQPRTGGNTIYF. The CDR3 DNA reads as TGTGCCAGTAACCAGCCCCGGACAGGTGGAAACACCATATATTTT.

For this clone: The same CDR3 can be traced to other DNA sequences in this sample. The chain employs TRBV5-1 and TRBJ1-5; the match to TRBD1 covers 10 bases. J gave up 6 bases and V 3 bases, and 6 bases lay outside the gene matches. Germline V gene sequence: CDR1 SGHRS, CDR2 YFSETQ. The CDR3 totals 15 residues. This chain's CDR3 is CASSSTGGLGQPQHF. The CDR3 DNA reads TGCGCCAGCAGCTCGACAGGGGGCTTGGGTCAGCCCCAGCATTTT.

The V and J genes are TRBV5-1 and TRBJ2-7; TRBD2 matches at 12 bases. This CDR3 contains 15 residues. The J segment lost 2 bases and the V segment lost 0 bases, leaving 0 bases of the junction unmatched. Germline V lookup: CDR1 SGHRS, CDR2 YFSETQ. The CDR3 DNA is TGCGCCAGCAGCTTGGGGACTAGCGGGGCCTACGAGCAGTACTTC. It specifies CASSLGTSGAYEQYF.